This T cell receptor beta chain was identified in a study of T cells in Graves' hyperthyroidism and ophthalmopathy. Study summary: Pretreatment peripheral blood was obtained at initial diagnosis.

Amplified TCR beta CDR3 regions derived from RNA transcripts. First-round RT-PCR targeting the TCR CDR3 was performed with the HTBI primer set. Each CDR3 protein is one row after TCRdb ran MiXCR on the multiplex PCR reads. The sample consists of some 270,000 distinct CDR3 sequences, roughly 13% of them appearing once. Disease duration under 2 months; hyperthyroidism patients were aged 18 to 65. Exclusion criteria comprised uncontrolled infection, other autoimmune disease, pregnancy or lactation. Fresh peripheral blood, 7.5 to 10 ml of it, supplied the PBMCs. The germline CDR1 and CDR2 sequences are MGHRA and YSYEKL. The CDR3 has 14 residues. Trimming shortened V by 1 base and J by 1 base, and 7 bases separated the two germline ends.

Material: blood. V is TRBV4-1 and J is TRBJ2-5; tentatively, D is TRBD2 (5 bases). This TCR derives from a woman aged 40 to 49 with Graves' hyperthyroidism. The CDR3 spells CASSQVGSQETQYF. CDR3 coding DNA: TGCGCCAGCAGCCAAGTTGGGAGCCAAGAGACCCAGTACTTC.